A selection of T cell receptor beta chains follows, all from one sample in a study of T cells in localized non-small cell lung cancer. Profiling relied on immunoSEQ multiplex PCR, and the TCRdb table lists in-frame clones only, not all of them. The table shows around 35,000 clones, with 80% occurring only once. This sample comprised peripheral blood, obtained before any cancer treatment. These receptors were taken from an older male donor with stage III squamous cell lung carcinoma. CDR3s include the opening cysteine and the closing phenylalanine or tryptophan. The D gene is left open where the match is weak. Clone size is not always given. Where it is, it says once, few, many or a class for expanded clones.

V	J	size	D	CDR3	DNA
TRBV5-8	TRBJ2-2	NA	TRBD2	CASSLAGANTGELFF	TGTGCCAGCAGCTTAGCGGGAGCGAACACCGGGGAGCTGTTTTTT
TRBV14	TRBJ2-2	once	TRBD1	CASSQLGQGSNTGELFF	TGTGCCAGCAGCCAACTGGGACAGGGCTCGAACACCGGGGAGCTGTTTTTT
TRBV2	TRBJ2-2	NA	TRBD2	CASRRLAGTANTGELFF	TGTGCCAGCAGGCGACTAGCGGGCACCGCGAACACCGGGGAGCTGTTTTTT
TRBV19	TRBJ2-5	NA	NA	CASSIGGGDGQETQYF	TGTGCCAGTAGTATTGGTGGGGGCGATGGGCAAGAGACCCAGTACTTC
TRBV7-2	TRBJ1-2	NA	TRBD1	CASSLSRDSRYGYTF	TGTGCCAGCAGCCTCTCACGGGACAGCCGCTATGGCTACACCTTC
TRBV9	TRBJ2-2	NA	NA	CASSVVAEGGELFF	TGTGCCAGCAGCGTCGTAGCAGAAGGTGGGGAGCTGTTTTTT
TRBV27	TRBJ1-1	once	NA	CASSWTPDTEAFF	TGTGCCAGCAGTTGGACGCCGGACACTGAAGCTTTCTTT
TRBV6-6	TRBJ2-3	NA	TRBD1	CATRTGGTDTQYF	TGTGCCACCCGGACAGGGGGTACAGATACGCAGTATTTT
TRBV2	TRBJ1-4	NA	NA	CASSALGGQSEKLFF	TGTGCCAGCAGCGCTCTCGGGGGACAAAGTGAAAAACTGTTTTTT
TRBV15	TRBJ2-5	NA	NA	CATSRDSPQETQYF	TGTGCCACCAGCAGAGACAGCCCCCAAGAGACCCAGTACTTC
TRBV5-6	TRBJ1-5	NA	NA	CASSQWAPGASQPQHF	TGTGCCAGCAGCCAATGGGCCCCAGGGGCGAGTCAGCCCCAGCATTTT
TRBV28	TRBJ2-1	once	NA	CASSFDNEQFF	TGTGCCAGCAGTTTTGACAATGAGCAGTTCTTC
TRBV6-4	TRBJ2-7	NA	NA	CASSYGGGQGYEQYF	TGTGCCAGCAGTTACGGGGGAGGACAAGGTTACGAGCAGTACTTC
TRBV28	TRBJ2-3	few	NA	CASSSPLGSTDTQYF	TGTGCCAGCAGTTCCCCTCTGGGGAGCACAGATACGCAGTATTTT
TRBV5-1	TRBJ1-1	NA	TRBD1	CASSLAPGGDSEAFF	TGCGCCAGCAGCTTGGCTCCCGGAGGGGACAGCGAAGCTTTCTTT
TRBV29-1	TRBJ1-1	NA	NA	CSVDGRGNTEAFF	TGCAGCGTTGATGGCCGAGGAAACACTGAAGCTTTCTTT
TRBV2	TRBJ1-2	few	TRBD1	CASSGGGRDGYTF	TGTGCCAGCAGTGGAGGGGGCAGGGATGGCTACACCTTC
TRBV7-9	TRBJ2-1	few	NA	CASRSSYNEQFF	TGTGCCAGCCGTAGCTCCTACAATGAGCAGTTCTTC
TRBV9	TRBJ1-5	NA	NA	CASSEGLGNQPQHF	TGTGCCAGCAGCGAGGGGCTCGGCAATCAGCCCCAGCATTTT
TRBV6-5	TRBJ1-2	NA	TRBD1	CASSLTGGSGYTF	TGTGCCAGCAGTTTAACAGGGGGAAGTGGCTACACCTTC
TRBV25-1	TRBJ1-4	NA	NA	CASSGGRWSTNEKLFF	TGTGCCAGCAGCGGGGGACGGTGGTCAACTAATGAAAAACTGTTTTTT
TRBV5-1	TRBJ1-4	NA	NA	CASHGGREEKLFF	TGCGCCAGCCATGGGGGTAGGGAAGAAAAACTGTTTTTT
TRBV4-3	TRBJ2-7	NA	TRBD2	CASSRNLAGESYEQYF	TGCGCCAGCAGCCGGAACCTAGCGGGGGAGTCCTACGAGCAGTACTTC
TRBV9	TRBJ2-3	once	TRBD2	CASSPRQLAGVHTQYF	TGTGCCAGCAGCCCCCGACAGCTAGCGGGTGTACATACGCAGTATTTT
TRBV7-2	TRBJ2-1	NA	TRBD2	CASSFGLAGTRNEQFF	TGTGCCAGCAGCTTCGGACTAGCGGGGACCCGGAATGAGCAGTTCTTC